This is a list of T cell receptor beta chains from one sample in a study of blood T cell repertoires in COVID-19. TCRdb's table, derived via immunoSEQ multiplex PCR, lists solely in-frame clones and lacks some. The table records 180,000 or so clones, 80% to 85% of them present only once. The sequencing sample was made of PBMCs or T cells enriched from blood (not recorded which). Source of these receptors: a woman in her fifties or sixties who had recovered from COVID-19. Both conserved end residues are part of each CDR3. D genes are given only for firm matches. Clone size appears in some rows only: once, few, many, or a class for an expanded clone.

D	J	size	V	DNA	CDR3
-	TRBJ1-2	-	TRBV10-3	TGTGCCATCCAAGGGGCAGAGGACTATGGCTACACCTTC	CAIQGAEDYGYTF
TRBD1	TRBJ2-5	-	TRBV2	TGTGCCAGCAGTACACAGGGGGCCCAAGAGACCCAGTACTTC	CASSTQGAQETQYF
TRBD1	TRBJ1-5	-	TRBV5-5	TGTGCCAGCAGCTATCAGGGGGAACCATATCAGCCCCAGCATTTT	CASSYQGEPYQPQHF
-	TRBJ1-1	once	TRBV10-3	TGTGCCATCAGGGTGGCCGGGACTGAAGCTTTCTTT	CAIRVAGTEAFF
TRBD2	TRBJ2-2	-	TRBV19	TGTGCCAGTAGTCGGACTAGCGGGAGGGCCGGGGAGCTGTTTTTT	CASSRTSGRAGELFF
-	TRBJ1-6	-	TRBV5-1	TGCGCCAGCAGAGGGGGGGACTCCTATAATTCACCCCTCCACTTT	CASRGGDSYNSPLHF
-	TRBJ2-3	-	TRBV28	TGTGCCAGCAGGTTAGGAGGGCCCCCCACAGATACGCAGTATTTT	CASRLGGPPTDTQYF
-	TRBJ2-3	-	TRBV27	TGTGCCAGTGGACTAAGCGGTGACACAGATACGCAGTATTTT	CASGLSGDTDTQYF
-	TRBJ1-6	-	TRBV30	TGTGCCTGGAGTGTAGTGGGGACATCTTCACCCCTCCACTTT	CAWSVVGTSSPLHF
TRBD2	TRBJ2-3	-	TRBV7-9	TGTGCCAGCTGGGCGGGAGATCTAGATACGCAGTATTTT	CASWAGDLDTQYF
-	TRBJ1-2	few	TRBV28	TGTGCCAGCAGTTTATCTTCGACACCCCGTAATGCTGGCTACACCTTC	CASSLSSTPRNAGYTF
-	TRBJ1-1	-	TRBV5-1	TGCGCCAGCAGCGAACAGGGGAACACTGAAGCTTTCTTT	CASSEQGNTEAFF
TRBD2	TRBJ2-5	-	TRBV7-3	TGTGCCAGCAGCTCGACTAGCGGGGTGGAGACCCAGTACTTC	CASSSTSGVETQYF
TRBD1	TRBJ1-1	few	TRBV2	TGTGCCAGCAGCGGACAGGGGGGGCCTATGAACACTGAAGCTTTCTTT	CASSGQGGPMNTEAFF
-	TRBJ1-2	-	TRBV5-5	TGTGCCAGCAGCTTGGGGGCAAGCCCCTTAAACTATGGCTACACCTTC	CASSLGASPLNYGYTF
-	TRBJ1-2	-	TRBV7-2	TGTGCCAGCAGCTTGAGGACTGCTAACTATGGCTACACCTTC	CASSLRTANYGYTF
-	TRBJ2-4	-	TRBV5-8	TGTGCCAGCAGCCCGGACAGCCTGGGGGACATTCAGTACTTC	CASSPDSLGDIQYF
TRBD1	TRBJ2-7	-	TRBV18	TGTGCCAGCTCACCCGGGACAGGGGGTCTCGACGAGCAGTACTTC	CASSPGTGGLDEQYF
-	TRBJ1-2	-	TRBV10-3	TGTGCCATCAGTGATTATGCGGGCGGCTACACCTTC	CAISDYAGGYTF
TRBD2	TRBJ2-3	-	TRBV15	TGTGCCACCAGCAGAGGAAGCGGGGCCCGCACAGATACGCAGTATTTT	CATSRGSGARTDTQYF
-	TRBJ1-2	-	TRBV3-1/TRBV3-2	TGTGCCAGCAGCCAAGTAGTTAACTATGGCTACACCTTC	CASSQVVNYGYTF
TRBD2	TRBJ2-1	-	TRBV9	TGTGCCAGCAGCGTAGTTGGCGGGAGGGGTACGGTTGAGCAGTTCTTC	CASSVVGGRGTVEQFF
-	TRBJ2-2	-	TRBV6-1	TGTGCCAGCAGTGATGGAGGGATACGCGGAGGGCTGTTTTTT	CASSDGGIRGGLFF
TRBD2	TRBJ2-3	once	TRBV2	TGTGCCAGCAGTCGGACTAGCGGCTCAGATACGCAGTATTTT	CASSRTSGSDTQYF
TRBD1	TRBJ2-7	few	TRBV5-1	TGCGCCAGCAGCTTGGCGACAGGGGCTATCTCCGAGCAGTACTTC	CASSLATGAISEQYF